These 9 T cell receptor beta chains originate from one sample sequenced in a study of T-cell reconstitution after alpha-beta-depleted transplantation in children. Unique molecular identifiers were used in preparing the TCRbeta library. TCRdb analysed the PCR reads with MiXCR anew, one entry per CDR3 protein. The sample has around 500,000 distinct CDR3 sequences; under 15% are singletons. Sequencing was performed on PBMCs from the stem cell graft donor, taken from the stem cell graft. Receptor source: a human donor who donated a stem cell graft to a child with combined immunodeficiency.

This clonotype was recorded at least ten times. CDR3 region: CASSSRDRGQETQYF. The CDR3 nucleotides read TGTGCCAGCAGTTCCCGGGACAGGGGCCAAGAGACCCAGTACTTC. This chain links TRBV12-3 or TRBV12-4 with TRBJ2-5; 10 bases align to TRBD1. The V segment lost 4 bases and the J segment 1 base; nucleotides outside the gene matches: 3. The CDR3 is made up of 15 amino acids.

The chain employs TRBV6-1 and TRBJ1-5; no reliable D call. Germline V CDR1 and CDR2: MNHNS, SASEGT. CDR3 size: 14 residues. The V gene lost 8 bases and the J gene lost 3 bases, with 14 bases spanning the gap. CDR3 amino acids: CASQREGNNQPQHF. The CDR3 bases are TGTGCCAGCCAGAGGGAGGGAAACAATCAGCCCCAGCATTTT.

This clonotype appeared many times. The chain employs TRBV4-3 and TRBJ2-7; weak D call: TRBD1 (6 bases). Germline CDR1 LGHNA, CDR2 YSLEER. V shed 6 bases and J shed 0 bases, with 12 bases lying between them. The CDR3 length is 14 residues. CDR3 sequence (DNA): TGCGCCAGCAGTCCCGACAGGAGCTCCTACGAGCAGTACTTC. Translation gives CASSPDRSSYEQYF.

This clonotype was found many times. V usage is TRBV11-2 and J usage is TRBJ2-6, with 7 bases fitting TRBD1. The V gene's germline CDR1 is SGHAT and CDR2 FQNNGV. V gave up 1 base and J gave up 8 bases; unmatched junction bases: 2. This CDR3 comprises 14 residues. CDR3: CASSLAGQTNVLTF. The DNA for the CDR3 is TGTGCCAGCAGCTTAGCGGGACAGACCAACGTCCTGACTTTC. Full variable domain (remainder filled in from reference TRBV11-2 and TRBJ2-6): EAGVAQSPRYKIIEKRQSVAFWCNPISGHATLYWYQQILGQGPKLLIQFQNNGVVDDSQLPKDRFSAERLKGVDSTLKIQPAKLEDSAVYLCASSLAGQTNVLTFGAGSRLTVL.

This clonotype was seen a few times. The chain combines TRBV4-2 with TRBJ1-5; D is ambiguous. The V gene lost 4 bases and the J gene lost 6 bases, with 16 bases spanning the gap. Germline V gene data show CDR1 as LGHNA and CDR2 as YNFKEQ. The CDR3 runs to 15 residues. CDR3 region: CASSPSPLTAQPQHF. The CDR3 DNA reads as TGTGCCAGCAGCCCTTCTCCTCTAACGGCTCAGCCCCAGCATTTT.

This clonotype was seen a handful of times. This sequence joins TRBV12-3 or TRBV12-4 and TRBJ2-3; possibly TRBD2 for D (6 bases). The germline V and J ends were trimmed by 7 bases and 4 bases, with 21 bases remaining between them. The CDR3 is 16 residues long. The CDR3 reads CASTRELANYADTQYF. The CDR3 coding sequence is TGTGCCAGCACCCGGGAACTAGCAAATTATGCAGATACGCAGTATTTT.

This clonotype has a handful of counts. The chain has TRBV7-9 and TRBJ1-5; no firm D call. This CDR3 has 14 amino acids. Germline V gives CDR1 SEHNR, CDR2 FQNEAQ (reference sequence). Trimming took 4 bases from V and 2 from J, leaving 9 bases between them. The CDR3 is CASSSNLGNQPQHF. CDR3 bases: TGTGCCAGCAGCTCGAACCTAGGCAATCAGCCCCAGCATTTT.

In its sample, this clonotype was seen many times. CDR3 protein: CASSYWDRARNQPQHF. The CDR3 DNA reads as TGTGCCAGCAGTTACTGGGACAGGGCACGCAATCAGCCCCAGCATTTT. This chain connects TRBV6-2 or TRBV6-3 to TRBJ1-5; 9 nucleotides agree with TRBD1. Germline assignment: CDR1 MNHEY and CDR2 SVGEGT. The J segment lost 2 bases and the V segment lost 1 base, leaving 3 bases of the junction unmatched. This CDR3 has 16 residues.

V gene TRBV15 combines with J gene TRBJ2-1; D is possibly TRBD2 (5 bases). Looked up from germline, CDR1 is LNHNV and CDR2 is YYDKDF (reference sequence). The CDR3 is 13 residues long. The germline V and J ends were trimmed by 1 base and 6 bases, with 7 bases remaining between them. CDR3 DNA sequence: TGTGCCACCAGCAGAGCCAGCGGCAATGAGCAGTTCTTC. Encoded protein: CATSRASGNEQFF.